The clone carrying this TCR beta chain was counted many times. Its cognate antigen is unknown. TCRdb reprocessed the 5' RACE reads with MiXCR, giving one entry per CDR3 protein. In the table there are about 620,000 distinct CDR3 sequences, roughly 18% of which are singletons. The CDR3 is 15 amino acids. Trimming pared 2 bases from V and 3 bases from J, leaving 10 bases between. This entry comes from a study of T-cell memory formation after mild COVID-19. Study-wide results and limits: Prior to infection, memory already included some responding clones, suggesting cross-reactive memory joined.

Material for sequencing was PBMCs or a T cell subset sorted from them (not recorded which). The clonotype was recovered from an adult woman who had mild COVID-19 (a few samples of this study predate the infection). Cell type and time point are not known. The chain has TRBV12-3 or TRBV12-4 and TRBJ2-2; a possible D gene is TRBD1 (6 bases). CDR3 sequence (DNA): TGTGCCAGCAGTTTAAGCCAGGGGTACACCGGGGAGCTGTTTTTT. This sequence encodes CASSLSQGYTGELFF.